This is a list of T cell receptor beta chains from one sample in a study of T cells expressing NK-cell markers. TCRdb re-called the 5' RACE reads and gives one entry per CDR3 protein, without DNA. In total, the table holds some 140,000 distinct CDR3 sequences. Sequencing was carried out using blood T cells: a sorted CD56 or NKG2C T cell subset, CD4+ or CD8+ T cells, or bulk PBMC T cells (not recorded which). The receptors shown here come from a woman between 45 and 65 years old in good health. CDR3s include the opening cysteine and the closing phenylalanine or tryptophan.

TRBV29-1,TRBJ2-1,CSVEEGRAGGHNEQFF
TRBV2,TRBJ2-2,CASSEVGENTGELFF
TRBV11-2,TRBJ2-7,CASSLEMFLFGDEQYF
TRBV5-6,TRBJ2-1,CASSPTNNEQFF
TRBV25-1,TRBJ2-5,CAIDSGGTQYF
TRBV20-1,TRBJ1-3,CSANGPQGGNTIYF
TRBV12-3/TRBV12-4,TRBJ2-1,CASSPRDEQFF
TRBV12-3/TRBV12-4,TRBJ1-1,CASKRAYMNTEAFF
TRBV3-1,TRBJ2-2,CASSHSWNTGELFF
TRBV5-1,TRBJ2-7,CASSSTGTATYEQYF
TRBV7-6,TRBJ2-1,CASSLVTGGGNEQFF
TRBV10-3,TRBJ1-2,CAIRVTGDGYTF
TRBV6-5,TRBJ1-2,CASSLGSGSYGYTF
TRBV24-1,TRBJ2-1,CATSDLDRPSYNEQFF
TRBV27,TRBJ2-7,CASSSGTKTYEQYF
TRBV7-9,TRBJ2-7,CASSPPRGVVYEQYF
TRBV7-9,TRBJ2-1,CASSLVERERYEQFF
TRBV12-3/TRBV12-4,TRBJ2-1,CASSDRIHEQFF
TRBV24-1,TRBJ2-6,CATSDPPDPSGANVLTF
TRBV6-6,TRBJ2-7,CASSYGRPSSYEQYF
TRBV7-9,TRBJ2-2,CASSSRPTGPTNTGELFF
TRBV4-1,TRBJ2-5,CASSQDDLAGYQETQYF
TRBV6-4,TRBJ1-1,CASSEQLGGTEAFF
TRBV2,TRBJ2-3,CASQLAGGLTDTQYF
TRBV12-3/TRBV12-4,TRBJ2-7,CASSLGLSGYEQYF
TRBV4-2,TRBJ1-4,CASSQVGTGYEKLFF
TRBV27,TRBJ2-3,CASSPPQLSGTDTQYF
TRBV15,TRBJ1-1,CATSKTGGTEAFF
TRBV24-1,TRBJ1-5,CATSERGRVQPQHF
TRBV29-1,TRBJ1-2,CSVDSVGYGYTF
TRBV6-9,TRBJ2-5,CASVGGSRDSQWETQYF
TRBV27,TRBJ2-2,CASSYTGLFRELFF
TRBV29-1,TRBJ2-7,CSARAGERREQYF
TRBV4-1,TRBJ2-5,CASSQDSATEETQYF
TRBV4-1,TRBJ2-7,CASSQDRTGYEQYF
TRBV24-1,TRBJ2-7,CATSDSLGQPPYEQYF
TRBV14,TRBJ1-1,CASGAGGLTEAFF
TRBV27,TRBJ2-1,CASLSLGYNEQFF
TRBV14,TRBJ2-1,CASSQVFGGRIEQFF
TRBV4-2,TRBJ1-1,CASSQEGGAEAFF
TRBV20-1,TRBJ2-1,CSAKDPGRRSYNEQFF
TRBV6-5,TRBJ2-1,CASSYLGSSYNEQFF
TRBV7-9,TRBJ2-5,CASSTPASGETQYF
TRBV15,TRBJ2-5,CATSRVGTPREPQETQYF
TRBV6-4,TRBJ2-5,CASSSLGGAQETQYF
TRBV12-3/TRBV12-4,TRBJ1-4,CASSFSESDEKLFF
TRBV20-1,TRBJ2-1,CSARAREIAGIYNEQFF
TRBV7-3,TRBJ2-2,CASSLDRVTGELFF
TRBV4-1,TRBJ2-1,CASSQNYNEQFF
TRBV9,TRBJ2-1,CASSQGVRSYNEQFF
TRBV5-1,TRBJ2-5,CASSPFREMYQETQYF
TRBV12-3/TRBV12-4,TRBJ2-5,CASSLTSYSETQYF
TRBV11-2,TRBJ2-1,CASSSFPGLAINEQFF
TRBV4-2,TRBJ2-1,CASSRERGGIVNEQFF
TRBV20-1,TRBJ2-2,CSARDQGGGNTGELFF
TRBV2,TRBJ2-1,CASSEGTGDFNEQFF
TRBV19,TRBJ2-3,CASSMGLGGALLDTQYF
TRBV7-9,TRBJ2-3,CASSPPSSGTDTQYF
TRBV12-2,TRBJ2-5,CASRLARAGRFQETQYF